Following are 5 T cell receptor beta chains from one sample sequenced in a study of CD8+ T cells in alopecia areata. The treatment: oral pan-JAK inhibitor, 5-10 mg twice daily. cDNA prepared by RNA extraction and subsequent reverse transcription served as the template for sequencing. Assay: immunoSEQ multiplex PCR; the TCRdb copy retains only in-frame clones and omits some. Among 200,000 or so clones listed, about two fifths were seen once. This specimen consisted of CD4+ T cells sorted from blood, obtained around week 31, from a patient treated with tofacitinib. Receptors originate from a human donor with alopecia areata.

V gene TRBV30 combines with J gene TRBJ2-1; TRBD2 aligns across 9 bases. Losses at the gene ends were 6 bases for V and 9 bases for J; bases not matched to a gene: 15. In germline, CDR1 is GTSNPN, CDR2 SVGIG (reference sequence). The CDR3 has 15 amino acids. This CDR3 reads CACSTLSGSRAEQFF. The CDR3 DNA reads as TGTGCCTGCTCGACCCTTAGCGGGAGCCGGGCTGAGCAGTTCTTC.

The gene calls are TRBV4-1 and TRBJ2-3; 9 bases fit TRBD2. Germline V gene lookup returns CDR1 MGHRA and CDR2 YSYEKL. This CDR3 contains 17 residues. V gave up 1 base and J gave up 5 bases; unmatched junction bases: 10. DNA for the CDR3: TGCGCCAGCAGCCAAGGGCTGGGCGGGGGGGCGGTAGATACGCAGTATTTT. Its translation is CASSQGLGGGAVDTQYF.

The gene calls are TRBV9 and TRBJ2-2, with D unclear. The V and J ends lost 0 bases and 8 bases respectively, with 14 bases between them. This CDR3 spans 15 amino acids. CDR1 and CDR2 (germline): SGDLS, YYNGEE. CDR3 sequence reads: CASSVASSQLGELFF. The CDR3 DNA reads as TGTGCCAGCAGCGTAGCTTCATCTCAGTTGGGGGAGCTGTTTTTT.

This sequence joins TRBV5-1 and TRBJ1-2; TRBD1 matches 9 bases. The germline V gene encodes CDR1 SGHRS and CDR2 YFSETQ. There are 15 residues in the CDR3. V lost 0 bases and J lost 2; bases outside the gene matches: 2. The CDR3 protein is CASSLVTGGNYGYTF. DNA of the CDR3: TGCGCCAGCAGCTTGGTCACAGGGGGCAACTATGGCTACACCTTC.

This clone rates as medium-sized. V usage is TRBV2 and J usage is TRBJ2-4; a weak D match, TRBD2 (6 bases). CDR1 and CDR2 from the germline V gene are SNHLY and FYNNEI. This CDR3 has 12 amino acids. V was clipped by 7 bases and J by 16 bases, with 20 bases between them. The CDR3 is CASTSPRGLPYF. The CDR3 nucleotides are TGTGCCAGCACGTCCCCAAGAGGACTACCTTACTTC.